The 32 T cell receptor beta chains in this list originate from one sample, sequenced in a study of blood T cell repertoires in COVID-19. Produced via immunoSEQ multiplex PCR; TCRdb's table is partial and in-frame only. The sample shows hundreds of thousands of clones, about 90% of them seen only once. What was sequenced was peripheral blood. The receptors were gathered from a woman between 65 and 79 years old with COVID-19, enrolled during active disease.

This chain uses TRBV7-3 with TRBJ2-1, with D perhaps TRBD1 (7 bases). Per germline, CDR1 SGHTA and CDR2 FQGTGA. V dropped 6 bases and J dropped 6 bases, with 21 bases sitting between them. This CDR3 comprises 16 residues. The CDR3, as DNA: TGTGCCAGCAGTCACGGCGGGACAGTGACGGCCAATGAGCAGTTCTTC. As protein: CASSHGGTVTANEQFF.

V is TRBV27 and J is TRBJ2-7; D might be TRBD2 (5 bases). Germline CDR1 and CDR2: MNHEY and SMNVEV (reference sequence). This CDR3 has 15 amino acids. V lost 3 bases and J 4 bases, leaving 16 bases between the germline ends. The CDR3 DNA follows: TGTGCCAGCAGTTTGGGCGGACTTTTAGAATACGAGCAGTACTTC. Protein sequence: CASSLGGLLEYEQYF.

The CDR3 DNA reads TGTGCCAGCAGTTACCGGGGTGAGGCCCAGCATTTT. This sequence encodes CASSYRGEAQHF. The gene calls are TRBV6-2 or TRBV6-3 and TRBJ1-5, with D unresolved. Looked up from germline, CDR1 is MNHEY and CDR2 is SVGEGT. V shed 2 bases and J shed 11 bases, with 10 bases lying between them. CDR3 length: 12 residues.

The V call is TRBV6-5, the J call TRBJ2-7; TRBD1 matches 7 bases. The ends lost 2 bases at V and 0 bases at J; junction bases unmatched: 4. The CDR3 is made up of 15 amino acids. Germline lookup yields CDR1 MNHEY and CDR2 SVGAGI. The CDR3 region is CASSYGRDSSYEQYF. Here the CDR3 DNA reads TGTGCCAGCAGTTACGGCCGGGACAGCTCCTACGAGCAGTACTTC.

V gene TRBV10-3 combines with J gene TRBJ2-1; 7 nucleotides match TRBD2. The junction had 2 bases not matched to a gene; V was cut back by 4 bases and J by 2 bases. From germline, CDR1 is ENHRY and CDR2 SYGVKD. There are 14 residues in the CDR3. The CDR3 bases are TGTGCCATCAGTGCCGCGGGGGCCTACAATGAGCAGTTCTTC. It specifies CAISAAGAYNEQFF.

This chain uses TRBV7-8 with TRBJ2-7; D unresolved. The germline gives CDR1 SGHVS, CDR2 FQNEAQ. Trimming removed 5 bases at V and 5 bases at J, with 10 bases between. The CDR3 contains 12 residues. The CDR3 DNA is TGTGCCAGCAGCCCGGAGTCGGACGAGCAGTACTTC. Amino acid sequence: CASSPESDEQYF.

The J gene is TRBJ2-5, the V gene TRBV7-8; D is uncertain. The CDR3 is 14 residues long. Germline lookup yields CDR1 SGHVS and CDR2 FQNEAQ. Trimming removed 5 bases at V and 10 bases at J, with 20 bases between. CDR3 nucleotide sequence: TGTGCCAGCAGCCCCTCCGAGGCCGGCGCGGACCAGTACTTC. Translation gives CASSPSEAGADQYF.

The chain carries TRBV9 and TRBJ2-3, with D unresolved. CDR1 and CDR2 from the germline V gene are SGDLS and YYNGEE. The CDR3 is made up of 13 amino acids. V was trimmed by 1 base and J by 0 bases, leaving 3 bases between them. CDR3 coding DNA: TGTGCCAGCAGCGTAACTAGCACAGATACGCAGTATTTT. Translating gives CASSVTSTDTQYF.

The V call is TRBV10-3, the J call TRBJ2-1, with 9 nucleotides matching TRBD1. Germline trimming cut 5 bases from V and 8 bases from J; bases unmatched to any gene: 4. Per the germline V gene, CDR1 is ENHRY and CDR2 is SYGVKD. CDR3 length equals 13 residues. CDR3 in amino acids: CAISTGQGDEQFF. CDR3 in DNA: TGTGCCATCAGTACGGGACAGGGCGATGAGCAGTTCTTC.

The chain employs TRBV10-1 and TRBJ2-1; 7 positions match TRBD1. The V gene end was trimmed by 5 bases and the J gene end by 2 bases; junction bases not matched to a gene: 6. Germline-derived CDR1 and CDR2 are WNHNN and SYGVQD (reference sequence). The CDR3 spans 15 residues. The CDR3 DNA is TGCGCCAGCAGTTTCGGGACAGAGACCTACAATGAGCAGTTCTTC. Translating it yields CASSFGTETYNEQFF.

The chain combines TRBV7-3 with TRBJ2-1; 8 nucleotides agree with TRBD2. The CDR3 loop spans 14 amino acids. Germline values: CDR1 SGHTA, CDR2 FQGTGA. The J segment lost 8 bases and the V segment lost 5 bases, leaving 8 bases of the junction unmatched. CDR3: CASSIAGPGDEQFF. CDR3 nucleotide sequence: TGTGCCAGCAGCATAGCGGGGCCTGGTGATGAGCAGTTCTTC.

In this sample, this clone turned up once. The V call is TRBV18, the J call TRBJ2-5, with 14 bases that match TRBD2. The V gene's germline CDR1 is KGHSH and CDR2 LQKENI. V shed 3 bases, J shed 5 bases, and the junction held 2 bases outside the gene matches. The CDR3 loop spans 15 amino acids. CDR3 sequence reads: CASSPRTSGGETQYF. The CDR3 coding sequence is TGTGCCAGCTCACCGAGGACTAGCGGGGGGGAGACCCAGTACTTC.

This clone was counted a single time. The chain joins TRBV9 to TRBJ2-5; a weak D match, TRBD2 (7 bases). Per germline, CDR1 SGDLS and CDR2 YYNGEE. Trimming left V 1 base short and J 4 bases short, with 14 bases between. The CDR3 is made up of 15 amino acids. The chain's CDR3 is CASSVRGGGGETQYF. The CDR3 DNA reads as TGTGCCAGCAGCGTACGCGGGGGCGGGGGAGAGACCCAGTACTTC.

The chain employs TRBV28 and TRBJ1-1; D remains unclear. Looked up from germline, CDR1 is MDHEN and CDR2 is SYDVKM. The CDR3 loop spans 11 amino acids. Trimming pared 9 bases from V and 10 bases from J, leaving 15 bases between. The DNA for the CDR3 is TGTGCCAGTACCCTCTGGGAGAGAGCTTTCTTT. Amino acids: CASTLWERAFF.

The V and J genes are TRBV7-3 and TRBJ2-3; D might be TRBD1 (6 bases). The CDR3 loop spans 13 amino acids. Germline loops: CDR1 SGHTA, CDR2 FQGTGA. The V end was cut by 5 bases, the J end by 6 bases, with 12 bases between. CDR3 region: CASSTTGLDTQYF. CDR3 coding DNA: TGTGCCAGCAGCACCACAGGGCTGGATACGCAGTATTTT.

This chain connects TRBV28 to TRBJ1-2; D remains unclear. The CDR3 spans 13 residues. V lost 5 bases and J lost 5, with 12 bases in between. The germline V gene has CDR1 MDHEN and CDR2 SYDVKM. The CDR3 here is CASSGGRSYGYTF. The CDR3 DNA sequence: TGTGCCAGCAGTGGAGGACGGTCATATGGCTACACCTTC.

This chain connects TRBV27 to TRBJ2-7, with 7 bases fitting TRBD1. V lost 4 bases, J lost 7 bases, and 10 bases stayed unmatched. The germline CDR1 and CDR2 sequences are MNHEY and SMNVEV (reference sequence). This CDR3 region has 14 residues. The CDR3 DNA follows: TGTGCCAGCAGTTCCCCGGACAGGCCCAAGGAGCAGTACTTC. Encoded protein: CASSSPDRPKEQYF.

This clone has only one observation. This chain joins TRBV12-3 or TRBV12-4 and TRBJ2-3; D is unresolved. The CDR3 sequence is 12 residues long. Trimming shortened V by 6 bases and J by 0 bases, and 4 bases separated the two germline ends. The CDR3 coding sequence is TGTGCCAGCAGACTCAGCACAGATACGCAGTATTTT. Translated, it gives CASRLSTDTQYF.

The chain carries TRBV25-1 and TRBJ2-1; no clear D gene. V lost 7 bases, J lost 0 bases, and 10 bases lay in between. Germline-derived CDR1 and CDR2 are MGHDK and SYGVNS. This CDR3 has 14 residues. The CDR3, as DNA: TGTGCCAGCACCCATTCTAGCTCCTACAATGAGCAGTTCTTC. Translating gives CASTHSSSYNEQFF.

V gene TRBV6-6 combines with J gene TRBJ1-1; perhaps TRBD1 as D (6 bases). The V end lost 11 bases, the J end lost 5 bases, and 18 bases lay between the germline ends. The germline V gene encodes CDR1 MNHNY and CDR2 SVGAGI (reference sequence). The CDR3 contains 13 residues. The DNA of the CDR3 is TGTGCCTCCAGAGGGGGGGCCGGTACTGAAGCTTTCTTT. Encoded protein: CASRGGAGTEAFF.

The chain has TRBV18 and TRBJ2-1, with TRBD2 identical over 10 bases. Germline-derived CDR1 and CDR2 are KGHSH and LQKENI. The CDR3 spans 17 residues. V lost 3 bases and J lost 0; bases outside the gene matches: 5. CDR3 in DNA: TGTGCCAGCTCACCGTTTAGCGGGGGGAGCTCCTACAATGAGCAGTTCTTC. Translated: CASSPFSGGSSYNEQFF.

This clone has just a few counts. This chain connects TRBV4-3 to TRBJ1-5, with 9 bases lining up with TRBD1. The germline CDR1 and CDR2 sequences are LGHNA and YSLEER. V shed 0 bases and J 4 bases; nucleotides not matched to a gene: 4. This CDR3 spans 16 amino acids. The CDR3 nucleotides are TGCGCCAGCAGCCAAGATAGGGGACAGGGAAATCAGCCCCAGCATTTT. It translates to CASSQDRGQGNQPQHF.

CDR3 nucleotides: TGCAGCGTCGCAAAGTCGGGGGAAGAGACCCAGTACTTC. Translating gives CSVAKSGEETQYF. The chain uses TRBV29-1 and TRBJ2-5, with D maybe TRBD2 (6 bases). Germline CDR1 SQVTM, CDR2 ANQGSEA. This CDR3 region has 13 residues. The V gene lost 6 bases and the J gene lost 3 bases, with 14 bases spanning the gap.

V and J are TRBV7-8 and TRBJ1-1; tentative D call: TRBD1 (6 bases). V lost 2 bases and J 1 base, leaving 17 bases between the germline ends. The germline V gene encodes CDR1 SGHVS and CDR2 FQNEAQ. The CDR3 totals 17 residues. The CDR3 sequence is CASSLKGSGHKNTEAFF. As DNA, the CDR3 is TGTGCCAGCAGCTTAAAAGGGTCGGGACACAAGAACACTGAAGCTTTCTTT.

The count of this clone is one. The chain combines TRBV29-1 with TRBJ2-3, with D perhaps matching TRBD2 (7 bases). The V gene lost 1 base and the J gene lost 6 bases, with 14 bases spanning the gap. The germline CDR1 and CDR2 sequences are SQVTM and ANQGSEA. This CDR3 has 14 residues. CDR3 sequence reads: CSVEVGGGEDTQYF. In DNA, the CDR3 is TGCAGCGTTGAAGTTGGCGGGGGCGAGGATACGCAGTATTTT.

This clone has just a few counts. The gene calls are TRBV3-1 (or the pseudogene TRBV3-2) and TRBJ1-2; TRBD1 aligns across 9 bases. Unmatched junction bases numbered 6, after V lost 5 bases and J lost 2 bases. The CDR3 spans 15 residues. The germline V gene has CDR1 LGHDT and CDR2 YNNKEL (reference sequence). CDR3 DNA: TGTGCCAGCAGCGACCCGGGGACAGGGAACTATGGCTACACCTTC. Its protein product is CASSDPGTGNYGYTF.

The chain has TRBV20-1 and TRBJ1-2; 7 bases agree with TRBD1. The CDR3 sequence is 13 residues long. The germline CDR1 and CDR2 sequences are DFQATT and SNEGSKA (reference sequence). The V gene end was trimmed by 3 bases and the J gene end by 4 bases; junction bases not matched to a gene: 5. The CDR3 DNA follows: TGCAGTGCTAGTAGGGACAGCATCTATGGCTACACCTTC. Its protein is CSASRDSIYGYTF.

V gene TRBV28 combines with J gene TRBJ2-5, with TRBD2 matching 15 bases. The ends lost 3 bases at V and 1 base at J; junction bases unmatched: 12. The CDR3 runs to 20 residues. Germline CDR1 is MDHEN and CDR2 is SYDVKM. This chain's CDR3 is CASSFPLGTSGGKTQETQYF. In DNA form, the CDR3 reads TGTGCCAGCAGTTTCCCCCTAGGGACTAGCGGGGGGAAAACCCAAGAGACCCAGTACTTC. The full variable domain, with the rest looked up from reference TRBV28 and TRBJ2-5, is DVKVTQSSRYLVKRTGEKVFLECVQDMDHENMFWYRQDPGLGLRLIYFSYDVKMKEKGDIPEGYSVSREKKERFSLILESASTNQTSMYLCASSFPLGTSGGKTQETQYFGPGTRLLVL.

The DNA of the CDR3 is TGTGCCAGCTCACCAGACCGGGAGGCTTTCACCGGGGAGCTGTTTTTT. Its protein product is CASSPDREAFTGELFF. This chain links TRBV18 with TRBJ2-2; 7 bases are a match to TRBD2. The CDR3 is 16 residues long. Germline loops: CDR1 KGHSH, CDR2 LQKENI. V shed 2 bases and J 4 bases; nucleotides not matched to a gene: 7.

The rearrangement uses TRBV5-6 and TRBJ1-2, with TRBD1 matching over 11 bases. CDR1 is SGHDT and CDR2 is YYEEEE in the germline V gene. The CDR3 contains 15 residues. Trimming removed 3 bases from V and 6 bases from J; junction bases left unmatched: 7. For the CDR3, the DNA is TGTGCCAGCAGCTACGGACAGGGGGCCCAGAATGGCTACACCTTC. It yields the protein CASSYGQGAQNGYTF.

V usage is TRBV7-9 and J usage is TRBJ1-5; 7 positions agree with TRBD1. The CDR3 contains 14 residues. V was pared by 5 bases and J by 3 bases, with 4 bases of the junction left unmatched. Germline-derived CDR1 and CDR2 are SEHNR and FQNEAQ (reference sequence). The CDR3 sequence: CASSPGQDNQPQHF. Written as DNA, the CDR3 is TGTGCCAGCAGCCCCGGACAGGACAATCAGCCCCAGCATTTT. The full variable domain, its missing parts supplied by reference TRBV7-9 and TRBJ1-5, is DTGVSQNPRHKITKRGQNVTFRCDPISEHNRLYWYRQTLGQGPEFLTYFQNEAQLEKSRLLSDRFSAERPKGSFSTLEIQRTEQGDSAMYLCASSPGQDNQPQHFGDGTRLSIL.

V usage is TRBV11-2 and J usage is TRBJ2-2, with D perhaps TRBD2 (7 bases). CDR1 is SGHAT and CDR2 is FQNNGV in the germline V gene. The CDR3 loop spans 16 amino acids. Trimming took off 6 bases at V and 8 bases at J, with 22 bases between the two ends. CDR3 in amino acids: CASSLARPGGQGELFF. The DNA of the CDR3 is TGTGCCAGCAGTCTTGCTCGCCCCGGGGGGCAGGGGGAGCTGTTTTTT.